Here is one T cell receptor beta chain with its context. There are no base qualities to consult, and no much larger clone falls within one base. Library generation was performed with the immunoSEQ multiplex PCR assay. In most patients, genomic DNA was isolated using the Qiagen DNeasy Blood and Tissue Kit and sent frozen to Adaptive Biotechnologies for TCR sequencing. For most patients, high-throughput TCR-beta CDR3 sequencing of genomic DNA was performed by Adaptive Biotechnologies. Per the authors' processing: TCR sequencing data for roughly 20 patients were retrieved from Adaptive's ImmunoSEQ software; three other patients were processed with MiXCR and VDJtools. To correct CD4 versus CD8 sorting errors, sequences present in both subsets at a frequency ratio below 5:1 were removed. CDR3 nucleotide sequences shared by donor and recipient were removed because the origin of these sequences could not be assigned. At least 2-fold expansion over unstimulated cells and a minimum CFSE-low frequency of 0.002% (template counts) or 0.001% (read counts) were required for clones to be classified as alloreactive. Mappable clones were those detected in sequenced pre-transplant spleen, lymph node, or MLR CFSE-low populations of the donor or recipient. The cumulative frequency of alloreactive clones was calculated as a percentage of all sequences, weighted by copy number. This immuneACCESS table, as held by TCRdb, lists in-frame sequences with V and J called but not all clones. Of the missing ones, under half trace to an unresolved V gene in checked studies; the others have no known cause. That table supplies the V and J calls and clone size; D and trimming were determined from the DNA. This sample has about 12,000 clones in its table, and 30% to 35% of those were observed once. 3% to 3.5% of the sample is in the top ten clones.

The germline V gene specifies MNHGY as CDR1 and SVAAGI as CDR2. Ends trimmed: V by 2 bases, J by 7 bases; bases unmatched to a gene: 7. Its CDR3 holds 15 amino acids, cysteine through phenylalanine. The read is trimmed to its CDR3 DNA, 45 bases read in frame from base 1. These data come from a study of graft-versus-host responses after intestinal transplantation listed by TCRdb under 2021. General notes on the study: Multivisceral, liver-intestinal, or isolated intestinal transplants were received by the recipients. A peak of at least 4% donor T cells among recipient peripheral blood mononuclear cells was the definition used for donor T cell macrochimerism. Graft-versus-host and host-versus-graft alloreactive T cell clones were tracked in the graft, circulation and bone marrow after intestinal transplantation using bulk TCR-beta CDR3 sequencing. The cohort enrolled about two dozen intestinal transplant recipients including one retransplant, and 3 patients lacking pretransplant specimens were excluded. Alloreactive clones were identified by sequencing pre-transplant mixed lymphocyte reaction products and comparing these products with unstimulated pre-transplant donor and recipient T cells. Instead of going to the commercial service, samples from a few later patients were sequenced in-house on an Illumina MiSeq and processed with MiXCR. Every recipient was given anti-thymocyte globulin induction, followed by about three years of maintenance tacrolimus and steroids.

The research as a whole found: Patients with donor T cell macrochimerism had high GvH to HvG T cell clonal ratios in their allografts. GvH clones were detected in recipient bone marrow, and some of these GvH clones were observed earlier in ileal mucosa or blood, consistent with an intestinal mucosal origin. Conclusions were limited by the relatively low number and heterogeneity of intestinal transplant patients. Early after transplant, declines in HvG clones were associated with peak levels of circulating GvH clones.

Taken with the paper, the label for time point translates to: cells obtained before transplantation from donor or recipient. In mixed lymphocyte reactions, around 200,000 CFSE-labeled pre-transplant responders were plated with around 200,000 irradiated violet-dye-labeled stimulators and cultured for over five days. After the mixed lymphocyte reaction, proliferating CD3+CD4+CFSE-low and CD3+CD8+CFSE-low responder cells were FACS-sorted on a BD Influx sorter. This sequence originates from a human patient who received an intestinal transplant. This chain is built from TRBV6-9 and TRBJ2-1; TRBD2 agrees with 8 junctional bases. The source material was alloreactive CD8+ T cells from a mixed lymphocyte reaction culture, sampled before intestinal transplant. The intended sense of this specimen's cell subset or site label: CFSE-low proliferating T cells sorted from approximately 6-day pre-transplant mixed lymphocyte reaction (GvH or HvG direction). CDR3 sequence: CASSYSGSIGNEQFF. In nucleotide form, the sequence is TGTGCCAGCAGTTATAGCGGGAGTATCGGAAATGAGCAGTTCTTC.